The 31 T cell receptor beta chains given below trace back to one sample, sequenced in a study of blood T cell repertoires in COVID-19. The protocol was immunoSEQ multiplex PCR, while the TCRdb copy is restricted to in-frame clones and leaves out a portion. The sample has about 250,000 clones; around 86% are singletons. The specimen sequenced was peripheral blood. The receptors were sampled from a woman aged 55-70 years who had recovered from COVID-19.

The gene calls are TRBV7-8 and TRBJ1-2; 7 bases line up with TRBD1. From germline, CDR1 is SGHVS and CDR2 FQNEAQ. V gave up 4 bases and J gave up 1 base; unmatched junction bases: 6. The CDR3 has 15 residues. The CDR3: CASSSMTGNNYGYTF. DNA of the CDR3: TGTGCCAGCAGCTCCATGACAGGGAATAACTATGGCTACACCTTC.

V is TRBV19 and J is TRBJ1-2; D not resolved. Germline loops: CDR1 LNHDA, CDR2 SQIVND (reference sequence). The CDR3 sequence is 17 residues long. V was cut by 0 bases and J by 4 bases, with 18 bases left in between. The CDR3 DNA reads TGTGCCAGTAGTATAGATTGGTATACGGGTCGCGGCTATGGCTACACCTTC. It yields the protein CASSIDWYTGRGYGYTF.

CDR3 in DNA: TGTGCCAGCAGCCGGACAGGGAACCGGGAGACAGCGGGGGAGACCCAGTACTTC. Encoded protein: CASSRTGNRETAGETQYF. This sequence joins TRBV14 and TRBJ2-5; the D gene is possibly TRBD1 (8 bases). V shed 4 bases and J shed 5 bases, with 26 bases lying between them. The CDR3 is 18 residues long. Germline V lookup: CDR1 SGHDN, CDR2 FVKESK.

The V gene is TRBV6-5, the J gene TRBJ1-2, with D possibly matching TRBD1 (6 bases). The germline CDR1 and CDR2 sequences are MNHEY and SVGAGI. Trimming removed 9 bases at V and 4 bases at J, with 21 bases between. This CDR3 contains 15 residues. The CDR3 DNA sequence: TGTGCCAGTTTTAGAGCGGACAGAAGCTTCTATGGCTACACCTTC. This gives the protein CASFRADRSFYGYTF.

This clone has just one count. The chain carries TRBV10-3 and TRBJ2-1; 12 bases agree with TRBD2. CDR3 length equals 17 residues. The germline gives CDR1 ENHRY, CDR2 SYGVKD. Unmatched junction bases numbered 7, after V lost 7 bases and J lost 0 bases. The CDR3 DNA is TGTGCCATCACCCTAGCGGGGGGGCCCGGCTCCTACAATGAGCAGTTCTTC. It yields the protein CAITLAGGPGSYNEQFF.

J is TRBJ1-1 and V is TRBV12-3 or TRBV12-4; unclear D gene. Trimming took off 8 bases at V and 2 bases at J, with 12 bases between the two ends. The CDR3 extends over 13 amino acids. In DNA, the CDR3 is TGTGCCAGCGCGACACTTGGAAACACTGAAGCTTTCTTT. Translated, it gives CASATLGNTEAFF.

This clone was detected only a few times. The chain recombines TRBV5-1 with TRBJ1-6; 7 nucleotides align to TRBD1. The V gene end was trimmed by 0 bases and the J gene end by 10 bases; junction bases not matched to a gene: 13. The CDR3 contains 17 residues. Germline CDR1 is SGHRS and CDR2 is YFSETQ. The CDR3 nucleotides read TGCGCCAGCAGCTTGGAGGGCGTTACAGGGGATTACTCACCCCTCCACTTT. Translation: CASSLEGVTGDYSPLHF.

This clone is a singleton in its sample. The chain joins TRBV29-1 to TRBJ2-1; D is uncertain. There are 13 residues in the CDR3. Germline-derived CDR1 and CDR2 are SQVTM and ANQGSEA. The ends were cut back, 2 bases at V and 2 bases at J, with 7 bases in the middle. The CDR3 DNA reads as TGCAGCGTTGAAAAAACTACCTACAATGAGCAGTTCTTC. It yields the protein CSVEKTTYNEQFF.

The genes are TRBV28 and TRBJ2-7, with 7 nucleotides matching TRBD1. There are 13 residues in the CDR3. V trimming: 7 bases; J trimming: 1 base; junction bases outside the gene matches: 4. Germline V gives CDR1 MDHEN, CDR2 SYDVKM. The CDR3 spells CASKGASSYEQYF. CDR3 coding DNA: TGTGCCAGCAAGGGGGCTAGTTCCTACGAGCAGTACTTC. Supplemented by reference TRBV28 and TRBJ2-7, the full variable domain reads DVKVTQSSRYLVKRTGEKVFLECVQDMDHENMFWYRQDPGLGLRLIYFSYDVKMKEKGDIPEGYSVSREKKERFSLILESASTNQTSMYLCASKGASSYEQYFGPGTRLTVT.

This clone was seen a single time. CDR3 region: CASSYGAKYSGNTIYF. For the CDR3, the DNA is TGTGCCAGCAGTTACGGGGCTAAGTACTCTGGAAACACCATATATTTT. The rearrangement uses TRBV6-5 and TRBJ1-3, with D maybe TRBD1 (5 bases). This CDR3 contains 16 residues. The germline gives CDR1 MNHEY, CDR2 SVGAGI. Deletions cut 2 bases from V and 0 bases from J, with 11 bases between.

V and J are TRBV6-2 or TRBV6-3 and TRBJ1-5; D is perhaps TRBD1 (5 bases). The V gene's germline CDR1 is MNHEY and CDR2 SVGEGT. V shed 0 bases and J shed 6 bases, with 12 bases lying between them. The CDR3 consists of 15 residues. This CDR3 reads CASSYSGQGVQPQHF. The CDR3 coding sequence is TGTGCCAGCAGTTACTCGGGGCAGGGTGTTCAGCCCCAGCATTTT.

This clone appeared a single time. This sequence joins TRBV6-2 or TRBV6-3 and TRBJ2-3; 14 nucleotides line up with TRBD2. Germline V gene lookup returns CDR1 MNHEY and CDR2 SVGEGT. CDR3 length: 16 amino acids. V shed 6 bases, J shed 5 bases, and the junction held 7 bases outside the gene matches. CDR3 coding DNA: TGTGCCAGCAGCCCGGGACTAGCGGGGGTATTAGATACGCAGTATTTT. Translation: CASSPGLAGVLDTQYF.

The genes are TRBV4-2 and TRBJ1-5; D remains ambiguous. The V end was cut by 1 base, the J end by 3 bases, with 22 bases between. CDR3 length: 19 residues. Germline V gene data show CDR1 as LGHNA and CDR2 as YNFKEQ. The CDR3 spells CASSQGRHEEWLDNQPQHF. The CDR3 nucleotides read TGTGCCAGCAGCCAAGGGCGTCATGAGGAGTGGTTGGACAATCAGCCCCAGCATTTT.

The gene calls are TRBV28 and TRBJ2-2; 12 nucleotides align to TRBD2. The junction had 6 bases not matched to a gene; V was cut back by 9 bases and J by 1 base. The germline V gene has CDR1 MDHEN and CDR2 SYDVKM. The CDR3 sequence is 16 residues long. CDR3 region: CASETSGGQNTGELFF. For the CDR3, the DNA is TGTGCCAGTGAGACTAGCGGGGGCCAGAACACCGGGGAGCTGTTTTTT. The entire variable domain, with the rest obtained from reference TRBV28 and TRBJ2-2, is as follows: DVKVTQSSRYLVKRTGEKVFLECVQDMDHENMFWYRQDPGLGLRLIYFSYDVKMKEKGDIPEGYSVSREKKERFSLILESASTNQTSMYLCASETSGGQNTGELFFGEGSRLTVL.

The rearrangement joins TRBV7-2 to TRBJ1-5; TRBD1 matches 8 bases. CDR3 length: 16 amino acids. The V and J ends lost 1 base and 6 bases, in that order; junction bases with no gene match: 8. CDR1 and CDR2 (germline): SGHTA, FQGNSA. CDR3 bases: TGTGCCAGCAGCTTAGGGTCAGGGGGCAGGTTTCAGCCCCAGCATTTT. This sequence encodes CASSLGSGGRFQPQHF.

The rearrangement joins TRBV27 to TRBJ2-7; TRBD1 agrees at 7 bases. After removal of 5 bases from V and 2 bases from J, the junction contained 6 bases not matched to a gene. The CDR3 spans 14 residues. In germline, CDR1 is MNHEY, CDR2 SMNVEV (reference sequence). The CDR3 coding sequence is TGTGCCAGCAGTCGGACCCAGGGGGCCTACGAGCAGTACTTC. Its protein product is CASSRTQGAYEQYF.

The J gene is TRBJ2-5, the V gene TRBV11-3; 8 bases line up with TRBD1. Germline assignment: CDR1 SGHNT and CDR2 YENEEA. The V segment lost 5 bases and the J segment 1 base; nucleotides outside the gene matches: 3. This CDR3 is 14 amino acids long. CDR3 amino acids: CASSPGQGQETQYF. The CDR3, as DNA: TGTGCCAGCAGCCCCGGACAGGGCCAAGAGACCCAGTACTTC.

CDR3 amino acids: CAIRRAYNEQFF. CDR3 nucleotides: TGTGCCATCCGGCGGGCCTACAATGAGCAGTTCTTC. The chain couples TRBV28 to TRBJ2-1, with D maybe TRBD2 (5 bases). CDR1 and CDR2 (germline): MDHEN, SYDVKM. The CDR3 consists of 12 residues. The V gene lost 10 bases and the J gene lost 2 bases, with 9 bases spanning the gap.

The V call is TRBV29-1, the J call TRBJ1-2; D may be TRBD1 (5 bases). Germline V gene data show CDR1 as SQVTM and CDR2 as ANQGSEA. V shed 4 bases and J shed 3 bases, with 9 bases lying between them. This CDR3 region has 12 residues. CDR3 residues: CSVVGAYYGYTF. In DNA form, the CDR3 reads TGCAGCGTTGTTGGGGCCTACTATGGCTACACCTTC.

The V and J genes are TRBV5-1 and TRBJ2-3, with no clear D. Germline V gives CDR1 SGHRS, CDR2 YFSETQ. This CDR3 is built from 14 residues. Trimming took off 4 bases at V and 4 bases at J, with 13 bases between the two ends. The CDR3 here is CASSRAVTADTQYF. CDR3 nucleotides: TGCGCCAGCAGCAGAGCTGTAACGGCAGATACGCAGTATTTT. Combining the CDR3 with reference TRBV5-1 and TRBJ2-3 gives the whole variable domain KAGVTQTPRYLIKTRGQQVTLSCSPISGHRSVSWYQQTPGQGLQFLFEYFSETQRNKGNFPGRFSGRQFSNSRSEMNVSTLELGDSALYLCASSRAVTADTQYFGPGTRLTVL.

The CDR3 nucleotides are TGTGCCAGCAGCCCCGGACAGGGGTTGATAAAGACCCAGTACTTC. The encoded protein is CASSPGQGLIKTQYF. The V gene is TRBV13, the J gene TRBJ2-5; 9 bases fit TRBD1. Germline assignment: CDR1 PRHDT and CDR2 FYEKMQ (reference sequence). There are 15 residues in the CDR3. V lost 5 bases and J lost 6; bases outside the gene matches: 10.

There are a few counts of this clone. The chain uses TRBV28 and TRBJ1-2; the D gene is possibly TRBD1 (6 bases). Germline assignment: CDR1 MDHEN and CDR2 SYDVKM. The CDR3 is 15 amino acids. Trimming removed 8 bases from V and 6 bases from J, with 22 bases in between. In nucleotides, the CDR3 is TGTGCCAGCGGCGCGGTCCCACGGGGGGCTAATGGCTACACCTTC. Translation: CASGAVPRGANGYTF.

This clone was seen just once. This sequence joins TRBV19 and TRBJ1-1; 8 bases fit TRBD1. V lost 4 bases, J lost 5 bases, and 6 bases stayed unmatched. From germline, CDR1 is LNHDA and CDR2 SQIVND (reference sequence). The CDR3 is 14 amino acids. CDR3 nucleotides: TGTGCCAGTAGTACAACAGGGGGGGTAACTGAAGCTTTCTTT. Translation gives CASSTTGGVTEAFF.

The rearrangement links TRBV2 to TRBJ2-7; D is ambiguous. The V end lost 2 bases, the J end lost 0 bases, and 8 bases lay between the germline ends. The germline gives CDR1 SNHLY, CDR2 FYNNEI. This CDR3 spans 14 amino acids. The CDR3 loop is CASSETYFSYEQYF. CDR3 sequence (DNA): TGTGCCAGCAGTGAAACCTACTTCTCCTACGAGCAGTACTTC.

The CDR3 nucleotides are TGCAGTAAAGGACAGGTCTACGAGCAGTACTTC. Encoded protein: CSKGQVYEQYF. V is TRBV20-1 and J is TRBJ2-7; 7 bases are a match to TRBD1. The CDR3 totals 11 residues. Germline assignment: CDR1 DFQATT and CDR2 SNEGSKA (reference sequence). The V gene end was trimmed by 8 bases and the J gene end by 3 bases; junction bases not matched to a gene: 4.

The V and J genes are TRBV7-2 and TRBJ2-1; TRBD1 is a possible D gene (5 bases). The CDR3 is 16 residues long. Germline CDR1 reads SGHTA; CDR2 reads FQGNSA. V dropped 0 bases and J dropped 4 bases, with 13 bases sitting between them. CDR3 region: CASSLARWGSYNEQFF. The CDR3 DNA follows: TGTGCCAGCAGCTTAGCACGCTGGGGCTCTTACAATGAGCAGTTCTTC.

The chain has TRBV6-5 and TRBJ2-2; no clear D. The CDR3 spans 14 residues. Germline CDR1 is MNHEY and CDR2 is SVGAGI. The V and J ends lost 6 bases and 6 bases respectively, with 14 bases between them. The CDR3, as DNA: TGTGCCAGCAGAGTATCTAGAATCCCCGGGGAGCTGTTTTTT. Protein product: CASRVSRIPGELFF.

Written as DNA, the CDR3 is TGTGCCAGCAGCTCCCTCGACAGGGGGTACGACGAGCAGTACTTC. It yields the protein CASSSLDRGYDEQYF. The chain joins TRBV7-9 to TRBJ2-7; TRBD1 agrees at 9 bases. This CDR3 is built from 15 residues. Germline CDR1 SEHNR, CDR2 FQNEAQ (reference sequence). After removal of 4 bases from V and 5 bases from J, the junction contained 9 bases not matched to a gene. Full variable domain (remainder filled in from reference TRBV7-9 and TRBJ2-7): DTGVSQNPRHKITKRGQNVTFRCDPISEHNRLYWYRQTLGQGPEFLTYFQNEAQLEKSRLLSDRFSAERPKGSFSTLEIQRTEQGDSAMYLCASSSLDRGYDEQYFGPGTRLTVT.

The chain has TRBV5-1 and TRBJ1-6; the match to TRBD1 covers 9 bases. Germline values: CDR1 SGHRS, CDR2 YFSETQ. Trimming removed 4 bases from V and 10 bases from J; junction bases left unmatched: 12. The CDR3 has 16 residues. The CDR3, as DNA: TGCGCCAGCAGCGCTGACGGACAGGGGCATCGGTCACCCCTCCACTTT. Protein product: CASSADGQGHRSPLHF.

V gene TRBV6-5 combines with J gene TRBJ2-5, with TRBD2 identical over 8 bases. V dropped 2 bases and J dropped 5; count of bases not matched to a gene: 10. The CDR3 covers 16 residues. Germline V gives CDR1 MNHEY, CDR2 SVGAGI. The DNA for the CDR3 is TGTGCCAGCAGTTACCAATTCGGACTAGCTACGGAGACCCAGTACTTC. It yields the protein CASSYQFGLATETQYF.

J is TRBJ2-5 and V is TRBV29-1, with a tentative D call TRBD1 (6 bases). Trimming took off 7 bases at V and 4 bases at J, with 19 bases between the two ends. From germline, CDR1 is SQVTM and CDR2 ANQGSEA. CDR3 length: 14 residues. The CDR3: CSAVGTPRRETQYF. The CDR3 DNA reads TGCAGCGCTGTGGGGACACCCCGAAGAGAGACCCAGTACTTC.